This T cell receptor beta chain was found in a study of PD-1 blockade in classical Hodgkin lymphoma. Study-wide results and caveats: It was reported that newly diagnosed patients had less baseline TCR diversity than healthy donors. The drivers behind the repertoire differences, possibly disease activity or prior therapy, remain undefined.

Only in-frame clones appear in the TCRdb table, and some are missing; sequencing was by immunoSEQ multiplex PCR. The sample comprises 15,000 to 19,000 clones, around 84% of which are singletons, and roughly 0.88% rests with the top ten. Specified time point: newly diagnosed, previously untreated cHL patient sample. Out of thawed PBMCs, magnetic negative selection purified CD4+ T cells. Untreated, newly diagnosed classical Hodgkin lymphoma PBMCs were used for comparison. The germline V and J ends were trimmed by 1 base and 5 bases, with 8 bases remaining between them. The CDR3 sequence is 13 residues long. The germline CDR1 and CDR2 sequences are SGHAT and FQDESV (reference sequence). A note on this clone: Its antigen is as yet unknown.

The sequence derives from a human donor with classical Hodgkin lymphoma. Sample: CD4+ T cells from blood. The chain uses TRBV11-1 and TRBJ1-1, with D unresolved. CDR3 nucleotides: TGTGCCAGCAGCTTAGGGGGTTTGACTGAAGCTTTCTTT. Encoded protein: CASSLGGLTEAFF.